This entry lists 15 T cell receptor beta chains sequenced from one sample in a study of beta chain features in type 1 diabetes. All of the isolated RNA was reverse transcribed, so expressed TCRB transcripts were sequenced. Sequenced by immunoSEQ multiplex PCR; TCRdb stores in-frame clones only, minus some. Here the sample spans about 210,000 clones, 11% being singletons. The specimen sequenced was central memory CD4+ T cells from blood. Every receptor here comes from a man aged 18-30 years in good health.

The chain joins TRBV7-9 to TRBJ2-7; D is possibly TRBD2 (5 bases). From germline, CDR1 is SEHNR and CDR2 FQNEAQ (reference sequence). The CDR3 consists of 14 residues. V was cut by 8 bases and J by 6 bases, with 20 bases left in between. CDR3 DNA: TGTGCCAGCGAGAAGATGGGGAGTCGAGGCGAGCAGTACTTC. The encoded protein is CASEKMGSRGEQYF. Looking up the rest from reference TRBV7-9 and TRBJ2-7 gives the full variable domain: DTGVSQNPRHKITKRGQNVTFRCDPISEHNRLYWYRQTLGQGPEFLTYFQNEAQLEKSRLLSDRFSAERPKGSFSTLEIQRTEQGDSAMYLCASEKMGSRGEQYFGPGTRLTVT.

This clone was seen a few times. The chain joins TRBV5-1 to TRBJ1-1, with 8 bases that match TRBD1. The CDR3 runs to 14 residues. Germline V lookup: CDR1 SGHRS, CDR2 YFSETQ. The junction had 3 bases not matched to a gene; V was cut back by 4 bases and J by 1 base. CDR3 coding DNA: TGCGCCAGCAGCGAGACAGGGGAGAACACTGAAGCTTTCTTT. Protein sequence: CASSETGENTEAFF.

The chain links TRBV5-1 to TRBJ2-7; 12 nucleotides line up with TRBD2. This CDR3 region has 14 residues. Per germline, CDR1 SGHRS and CDR2 YFSETQ. V shed 4 bases and J 3 bases; nucleotides not matched to a gene: 2. CDR3: CASSRTSGIYEQYF. The CDR3 DNA sequence: TGCGCCAGCAGCCGGACTAGCGGGATCTACGAGCAGTACTTC.

The chain has TRBV7-9 and TRBJ2-3; perhaps TRBD2 as D (6 bases). There are 14 residues in the CDR3. The V and J ends lost 8 bases and 4 bases respectively, with 16 bases between them. The germline V gene encodes CDR1 SEHNR and CDR2 FQNEAQ (reference sequence). The CDR3 coding sequence is TGTGCCAGCCTAGTGGGGGGAGCTGCAGATACGCAGTATTTT. Amino acids: CASLVGGAADTQYF.

This clone was picked up a small number of times. The chain combines TRBV28 with TRBJ1-5; D may be TRBD1 (6 bases). The CDR3 extends over 16 amino acids. From germline, CDR1 is MDHEN and CDR2 SYDVKM. Trimming removed 7 bases at V and 3 bases at J, with 19 bases between. This CDR3 reads CASTPHGTGTNQPQHF. CDR3 nucleotide sequence: TGTGCCAGCACGCCCCACGGCACAGGGACCAATCAGCCCCAGCATTTT.

This chain uses TRBV2 with TRBJ1-4; 7 nucleotides line up with TRBD1. CDR3 length: 14 residues. The germline V gene encodes CDR1 SNHLY and CDR2 FYNNEI. Unmatched junction bases numbered 5, after V lost 4 bases and J lost 6 bases. The CDR3 region is CASSGGTAYEKLFF. CDR3 nucleotides: TGTGCCAGCAGTGGGGGGACAGCTTATGAAAAACTGTTTTTT.

Only a few counts were recorded for this clone. The rearrangement uses TRBV28 and TRBJ2-3, with TRBD2 as a possible D gene (6 bases). The V gene's germline CDR1 is MDHEN and CDR2 SYDVKM. The germline V and J ends were trimmed by 7 bases and 3 bases, with 11 bases remaining between them. The CDR3 has 13 amino acids. The CDR3: CASILGGTDTQYF. In DNA, the CDR3 is TGTGCCAGCATCCTGGGGGGAACAGATACGCAGTATTTT.

This clone has more than one count but fewer than ten. This sequence joins TRBV5-5 and TRBJ2-1, with 8 nucleotides matching TRBD2. Looked up from germline, CDR1 is SGHKS and CDR2 is YYEKEE (reference sequence). J was trimmed by 8 bases and V by 7 bases; bases with no gene match: 11. The CDR3 loop spans 14 amino acids. CDR3 DNA: TGTGCCAGCGACCGGACGGGAGGGTCGCATGAGCAGTTCTTC. Translating it yields CASDRTGGSHEQFF. Full variable domain (remainder filled in from reference TRBV5-5 and TRBJ2-1): DAGVTQSPTHLIKTRGQQVTLRCSPISGHKSVSWYQQVLGQGPQFIFQYYEKEERGRGNFPDRFSARQFPNYSSELNVNALLLGDSALYLCASDRTGGSHEQFFGPGTRLTVL.

The chain has TRBV2 and TRBJ2-1; 11 bases are shared with TRBD2. The junction had 5 bases not matched to a gene; V was cut back by 7 bases and J by 6 bases. Germline loops: CDR1 SNHLY, CDR2 FYNNEI. The CDR3 sequence is 14 residues long. CDR3 in amino acids: CASKGLAGVNEQFF. The CDR3 DNA follows: TGTGCCAGCAAAGGACTAGCGGGTGTCAATGAGCAGTTCTTC.

The rearrangement links TRBV11-2 to TRBJ2-3; TRBD2 agrees at 8 bases. Germline V CDR1 and CDR2: SGHAT, FQNNGV. V was clipped by 1 base and J by 7 bases; unmatched bases: 7. The CDR3 loop spans 15 amino acids. CDR3 loop: CASSLVAGGANTQYF. The DNA of the CDR3 is TGTGCCAGCAGCTTAGTGGCGGGGGGCGCAAATACGCAGTATTTT.

This clone came up a few times. The genes are TRBV4-2 and TRBJ2-7; 12 bases agree with TRBD2. The CDR3 has 15 amino acids. V dropped 1 base and J dropped 5; count of bases not matched to a gene: 3. Germline-derived CDR1 and CDR2 are LGHNA and YNFKEQ. This CDR3 reads CASSQGLAGVDEQYF. The CDR3 DNA sequence: TGTGCCAGCAGCCAAGGACTAGCGGGAGTAGACGAGCAGTACTTC.

This clone showed up just a few times. The chain employs TRBV29-1 and TRBJ1-3; unclear D gene. The CDR3 has 11 amino acids. Germline CDR1 and CDR2: SQVTM and ANQGSEA. Trimming shortened V by 3 bases and J by 5 bases, and 5 bases separated the two germline ends. CDR3 sequence (DNA): TGCAGCGTTGACAAGAGAAACACCATATATTTT. Translating gives CSVDKRNTIYF.

There are a few counts of this clone. The chain employs TRBV30 and TRBJ2-3, with D possibly TRBD2 on 5 matching bases. CDR3 size: 14 residues. The germline CDR1 and CDR2 sequences are GTSNPN and SVGIG (reference sequence). V was shortened by 3 bases and J by 3 bases, with 13 bases between the two germline ends. CDR3 in DNA: TGTGCCTGGAGCAAGGGAAGGGAGACAGATACGCAGTATTTT. It yields the protein CAWSKGRETDTQYF.

This clone showed up just a few times. The chain couples TRBV30 to TRBJ2-1, with TRBD2 matching 9 bases. CDR1 is GTSNPN and CDR2 is SVGIG in the germline V gene (reference sequence). The J segment lost 15 bases and the V segment lost 1 base, leaving 7 bases of the junction unmatched. This CDR3 is 12 amino acids long. CDR3 amino acids: CAWSGVAGVSFF. The CDR3 bases are TGTGCCTGGAGTGGGGTAGCGGGAGTGTCGTTCTTC.

The V call is TRBV5-4, the J call TRBJ2-2; a possible D gene is TRBD2 (6 bases). The ends were cut back, 4 bases at V and 7 bases at J, with 14 bases in the middle. CDR3 length: 14 residues. CDR1 and CDR2 (germline): SGHNT, YYREEE (reference sequence). The CDR3 here is CASSQTSLDGELFF. CDR3 coding DNA: TGTGCCAGCAGCCAAACTAGCCTGGACGGGGAGCTGTTTTTT.